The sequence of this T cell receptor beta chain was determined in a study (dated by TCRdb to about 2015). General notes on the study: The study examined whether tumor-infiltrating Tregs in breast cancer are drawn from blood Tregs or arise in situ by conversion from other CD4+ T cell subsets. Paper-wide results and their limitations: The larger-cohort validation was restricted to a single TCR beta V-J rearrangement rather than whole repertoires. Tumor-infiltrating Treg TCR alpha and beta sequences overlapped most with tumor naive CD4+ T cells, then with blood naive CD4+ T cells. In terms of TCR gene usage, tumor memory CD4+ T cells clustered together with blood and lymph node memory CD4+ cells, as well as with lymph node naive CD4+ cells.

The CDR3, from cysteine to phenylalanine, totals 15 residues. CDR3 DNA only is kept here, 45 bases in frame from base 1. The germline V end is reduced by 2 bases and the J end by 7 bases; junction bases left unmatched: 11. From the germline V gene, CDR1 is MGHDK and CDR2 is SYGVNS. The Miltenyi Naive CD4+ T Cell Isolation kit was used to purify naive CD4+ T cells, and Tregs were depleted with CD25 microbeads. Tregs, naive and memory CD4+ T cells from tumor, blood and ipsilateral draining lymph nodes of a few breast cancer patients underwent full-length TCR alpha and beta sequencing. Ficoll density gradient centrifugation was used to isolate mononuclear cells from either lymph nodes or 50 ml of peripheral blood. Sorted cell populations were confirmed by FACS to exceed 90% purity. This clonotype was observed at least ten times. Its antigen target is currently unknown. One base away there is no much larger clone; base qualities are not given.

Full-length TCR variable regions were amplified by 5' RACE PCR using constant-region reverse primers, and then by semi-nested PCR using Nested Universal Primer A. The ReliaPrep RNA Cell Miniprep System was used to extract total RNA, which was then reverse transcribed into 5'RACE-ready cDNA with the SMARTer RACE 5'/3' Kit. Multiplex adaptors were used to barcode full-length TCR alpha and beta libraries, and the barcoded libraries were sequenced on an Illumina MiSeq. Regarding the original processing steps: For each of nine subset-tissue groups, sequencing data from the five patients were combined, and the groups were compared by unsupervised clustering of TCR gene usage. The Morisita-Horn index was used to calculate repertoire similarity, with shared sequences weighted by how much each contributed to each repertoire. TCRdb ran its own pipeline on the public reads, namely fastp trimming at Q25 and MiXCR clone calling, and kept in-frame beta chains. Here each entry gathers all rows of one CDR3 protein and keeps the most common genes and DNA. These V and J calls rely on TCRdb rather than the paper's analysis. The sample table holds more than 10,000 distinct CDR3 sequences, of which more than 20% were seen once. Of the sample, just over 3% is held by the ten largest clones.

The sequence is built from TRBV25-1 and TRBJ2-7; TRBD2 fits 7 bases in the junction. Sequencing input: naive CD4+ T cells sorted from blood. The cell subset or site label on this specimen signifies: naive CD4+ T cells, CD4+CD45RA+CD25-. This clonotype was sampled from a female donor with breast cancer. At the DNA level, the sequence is TGTGCCAGCAGTGAAGGGGGAACGGGAGGCGATGAGCAGTACTTC. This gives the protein CASSEGGTGGDEQYF.